This T cell receptor (beta chain) was identified in a study of tumor-infiltrating lymphocytes in primary liver carcinoma. Total RNA amounting to around 540 ng was the source from which TCR beta cDNA was made with a constant-region primer. Each TCR beta library was derived from three nested multiplex PCR rounds that employed slightly modified ARM-PCR. Rounds one and two of PCR, each of roughly 11 cycles, were primed with TRBV1-TRBV30 forward primers and a C-beta reverse primer. MiXCR was run by TCRdb on the multiplex PCR reads, yielding one entry per CDR3 protein. The table includes approximately 110,000 distinct CDR3 sequences, 55% to 65% detected once. From germline, CDR1 is SEHNR and CDR2 FQNEAQ (reference sequence). This CDR3 spans 13 amino acids. Trimming shortened V by 2 bases and J by 8 bases, and 13 bases separated the two germline ends. Between roughly 20 and 31 mg of unsorted bulk tissue served as the source from which RNA and DNA were co-extracted.

The receptor was isolated from a woman aged 55-70 years with primary liver carcinoma and hepatitis B virus infection. Sequenced: liver tumor tissue from sampling region 1. The subset here: tumor region T1, superior pole. The chain recombines TRBV7-9 with TRBJ2-7; tentatively, D is TRBD1 or TRBD2 (6 bases each). The CDR3 sequence: CASSLSMGGKQYF. In nucleotides, the CDR3 is TGTGCCAGCAGCTTATCGATGGGGGGCAAGCAGTACTTC.